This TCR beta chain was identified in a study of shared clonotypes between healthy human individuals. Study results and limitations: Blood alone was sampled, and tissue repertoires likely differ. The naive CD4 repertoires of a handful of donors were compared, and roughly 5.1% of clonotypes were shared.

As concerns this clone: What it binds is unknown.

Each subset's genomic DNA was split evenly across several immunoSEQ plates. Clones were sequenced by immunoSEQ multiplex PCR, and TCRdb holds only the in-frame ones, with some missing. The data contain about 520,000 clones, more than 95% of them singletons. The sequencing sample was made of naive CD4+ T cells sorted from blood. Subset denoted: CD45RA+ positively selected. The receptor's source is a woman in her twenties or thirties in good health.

As DNA, the CDR3 is TGTGCCAGTACCATACAGGGGGCATCGACTGAAGCTTTCTTT. Translating gives CASTIQGASTEAFF. The chain has TRBV19 and TRBJ1-1; 9 bases match TRBD1. V shed 7 bases, J shed 5 bases, and the junction held 8 bases outside the gene matches. CDR3 size: 14 residues. Germline-derived CDR1 and CDR2 are LNHDA and SQIVND (reference sequence).